The 10 T cell receptor beta chains presented below share a single source sample, sequenced in a study of T cells in Graves' hyperthyroidism and ophthalmopathy (dated by TCRdb to about 2019). The library was built by means of multiplex PCR. The sequencing machine was an Illumina HiSeq 2000. The TCR beta CDR3 regions were amplified from RNA transcripts. A first-round RT-PCR of the TCR CDR3 used the HTBI primer set with the Qiagen OneStep RT-PCR kit. TCRdb applied fastp at Q25 and MiXCR to the public reads, then kept only in-frame beta chains. Every entry covers one CDR3 protein and lists the most common genes and DNA from its rows. This sample lists more than 300,000 distinct CDR3 sequences; about 14% were detected once. About 22% of the sample rests with the top ten. Material: blood. These receptors all come from a woman between 25 and 40 years old with Graves' hyperthyroidism.

This clonotype was detected ten times or more. This chain links TRBV29-1 with TRBJ1-1, with D maybe TRBD1 (6 bases). Germline V gene lookup returns CDR1 SQVTM and CDR2 ANQGSEA. This CDR3 contains 10 residues. The V and J ends lost 6 bases and 10 bases respectively, with 12 bases between them. CDR3 sequence: CSVMRGGAFF. The CDR3 DNA reads as TGCAGCGTCATGAGGGGGGGAGCTTTCTTT.

There are a few counts of this clonotype. This sequence joins TRBV5-5 and TRBJ1-4, with no clear D. CDR1 SGHKS and CDR2 YYEKEE come from the germline V gene (reference sequence). The CDR3 has 11 amino acids. V was pared by 0 bases and J by 9 bases, with 3 bases between. The chain's CDR3 is CASSLGQKLFF. DNA for the CDR3: TGTGCCAGCAGCTTGGGGCAAAAACTGTTTTTT.

Only a few counts were recorded for this clonotype. The rearrangement joins TRBV5-8 to TRBJ2-5; tentative D call: TRBD2 (5 bases). This CDR3 is built from 14 residues. Looked up from germline, CDR1 is SGHTS and CDR2 is YDEGEE. V shed 1 base and J shed 4 bases, with 11 bases lying between them. This chain's CDR3 is CASSLRRVRETQYF. CDR3 in DNA: TGTGCCAGCAGCTTGCGGCGGGTCAGAGAGACCCAGTACTTC. The full variable domain, completed using reference TRBV5-8 and TRBJ2-5, is EAGVTQSPTHLIKTRGQQATLRCSPISGHTSVYWYQQALGLGLQFLLWYDEGEERNRGNFPPRFSGRQFPNYSSELNVNALELEDSALYLCASSLRRVRETQYFGPGTRLLVL.

This clonotype was counted a few times. This chain joins TRBV7-9 and TRBJ2-1; TRBD2 agrees at 12 bases. Germline V gene data show CDR1 as SEHNR and CDR2 as FQNEAQ (reference sequence). The CDR3 extends over 16 amino acids. J was trimmed by 7 bases and V by 6 bases; bases with no gene match: 10. The CDR3 here is CASREDTTSGRNEQFF. For the CDR3, the DNA is TGTGCCAGCAGGGAGGATACTACTAGCGGGAGGAATGAGCAGTTCTTC.

This clonotype showed up many times. The chain recombines TRBV28 with TRBJ2-2, with 8 bases identical to TRBD2. The ends lost 6 bases at V and 4 bases at J; junction bases unmatched: 4. The germline V gene has CDR1 MDHEN and CDR2 SYDVKM. This CDR3 is built from 14 residues. In DNA, the CDR3 is TGTGCCAGCAGCAGGGGACTAGTCACCGGGGAGCTGTTTTTT. The encoded protein is CASSRGLVTGELFF. Looking up the rest from reference TRBV28 and TRBJ2-2 gives the full variable domain: DVKVTQSSRYLVKRTGEKVFLECVQDMDHENMFWYRQDPGLGLRLIYFSYDVKMKEKGDIPEGYSVSREKKERFSLILESASTNQTSMYLCASSRGLVTGELFFGEGSRLTVL.

This clonotype has just a few counts. The V gene is TRBV4-1, the J gene TRBJ2-5; 8 bases are shared with TRBD2. The CDR3 has 16 amino acids. Germline V gene sequence: CDR1 MGHRA, CDR2 YSYEKL. Trimming removed 0 bases from V and 4 bases from J; junction bases left unmatched: 7. The DNA of the CDR3 is TGCGCCAGCAGCCAAGAACCAGCGGGAGTTGGAGAGACCCAGTACTTC. This gives the protein CASSQEPAGVGETQYF.

This clonotype came up a few times. V usage is TRBV9 and J usage is TRBJ2-3; unclear D gene. V was cut by 3 bases and J by 0 bases, with 14 bases left in between. Germline-derived CDR1 and CDR2 are SGDLS and YYNGEE. This CDR3 contains 16 residues. DNA of the CDR3: TGTGCCAGCAGCGATCGACCTGAAACTAGCACAGATACGCAGTATTTT. This codes for CASSDRPETSTDTQYF.

This clonotype was seen a single time. With a much larger clone just one base away, this may be a read error. The gene calls are TRBV3-1 and TRBJ2-5; perhaps D is TRBD1 or TRBD2 (6 bases each). The CDR3 runs 13 residues. CDR1 LGHDT and CDR2 YNNKEL come from the germline V gene (reference sequence). Trimming took 4 bases from V and 5 from J, leaving 11 bases between them. The CDR3 DNA follows: TGTGCCAGCAGCCGAAGAGGGGGGGAGACCCAGTACTTC. Translating gives CASSRRGGETQYF.

The V and J genes are TRBV9 and TRBJ2-1; 7 nucleotides line up with TRBD2. V shed 10 bases, J shed 0 bases, and the junction held 7 bases outside the gene matches. This CDR3 has 14 amino acids. Germline assignment: CDR1 SGDLS and CDR2 YYNGEE. The CDR3 coding sequence is TGTGCCTCCAAGCGGGATAGCTCCTACAATGAGCAGTTCTTC. This encodes CASKRDSSYNEQFF. Looking up the rest from reference TRBV9 and TRBJ2-1 gives the full variable domain: DSGVTQTPKHLITATGQRVTLRCSPRSGDLSVYWYQQSLDQGLQFLIQYYNGEERAKGNILERFSAQQFPDLHSELNLSSLELGDSALYFCASKRDSSYNEQFFGPGTRLTVL.

This clonotype was recorded many times. This chain connects TRBV5-1 to TRBJ1-3; TRBD1 aligns across 8 bases. The V gene end was trimmed by 3 bases and the J gene end by 0 bases; junction bases not matched to a gene: 5. Germline CDR1 and CDR2: SGHRS and YFSETQ. This CDR3 contains 16 residues. This CDR3 is CASSSGTGSSGNTIYF. Here the CDR3 DNA reads TGCGCCAGCAGCTCCGGGACAGGTAGCTCTGGAAACACCATATATTTT.